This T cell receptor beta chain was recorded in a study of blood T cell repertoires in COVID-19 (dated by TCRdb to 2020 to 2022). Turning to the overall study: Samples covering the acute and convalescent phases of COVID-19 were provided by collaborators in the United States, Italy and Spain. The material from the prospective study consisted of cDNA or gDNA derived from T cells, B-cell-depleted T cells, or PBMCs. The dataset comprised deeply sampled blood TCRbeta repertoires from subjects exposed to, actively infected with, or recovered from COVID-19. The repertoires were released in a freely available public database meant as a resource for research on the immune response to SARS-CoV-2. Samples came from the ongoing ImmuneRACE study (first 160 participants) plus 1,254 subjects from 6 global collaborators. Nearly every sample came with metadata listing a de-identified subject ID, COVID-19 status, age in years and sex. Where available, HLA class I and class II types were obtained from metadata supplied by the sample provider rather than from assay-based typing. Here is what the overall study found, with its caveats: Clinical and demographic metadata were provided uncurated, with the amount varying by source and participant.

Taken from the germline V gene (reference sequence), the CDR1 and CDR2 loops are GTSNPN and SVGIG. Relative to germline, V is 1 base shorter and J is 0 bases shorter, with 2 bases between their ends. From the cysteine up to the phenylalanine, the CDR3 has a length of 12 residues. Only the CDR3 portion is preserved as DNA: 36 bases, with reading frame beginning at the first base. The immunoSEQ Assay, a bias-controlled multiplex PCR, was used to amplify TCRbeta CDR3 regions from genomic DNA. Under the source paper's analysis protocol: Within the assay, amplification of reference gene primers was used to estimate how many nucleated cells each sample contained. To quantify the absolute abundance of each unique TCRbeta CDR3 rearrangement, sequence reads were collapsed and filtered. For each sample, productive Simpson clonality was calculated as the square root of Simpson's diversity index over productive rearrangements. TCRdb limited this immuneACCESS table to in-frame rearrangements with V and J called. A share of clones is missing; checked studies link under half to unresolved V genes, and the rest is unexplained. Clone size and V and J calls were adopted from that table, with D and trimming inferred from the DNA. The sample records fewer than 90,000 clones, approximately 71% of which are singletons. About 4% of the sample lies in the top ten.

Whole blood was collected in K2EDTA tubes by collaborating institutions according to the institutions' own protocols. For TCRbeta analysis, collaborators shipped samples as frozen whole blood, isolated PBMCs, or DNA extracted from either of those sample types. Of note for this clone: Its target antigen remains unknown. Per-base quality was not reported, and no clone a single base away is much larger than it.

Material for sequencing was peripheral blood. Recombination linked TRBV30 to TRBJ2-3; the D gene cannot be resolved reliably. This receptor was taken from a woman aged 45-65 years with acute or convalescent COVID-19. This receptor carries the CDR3 CAWSASTDTQYF. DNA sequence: TGTGCCTGGAGTGCAAGCACAGATACGCAGTATTTT.